The next 2 T cell receptor beta chains were all read from a single sample in a study of blood T cell repertoires in COVID-19. TCRdb's table, derived via immunoSEQ multiplex PCR, lists solely in-frame clones and lacks some. Altogether roughly 250,000 clones are present, over 75% being singletons, with the ten largest covering about 1.9%. The material sequenced was PBMCs or T cells enriched from blood (not recorded which). The source of these receptors is a woman in her fifties or sixties who had recovered from COVID-19.

This clone was picked up one time. This chain connects TRBV4-1 to TRBJ2-1, with 10 bases that match TRBD1. The V gene end was trimmed by 0 bases and the J gene end by 3 bases; junction bases not matched to a gene: 5. Germline V gene data show CDR1 as MGHRA and CDR2 as YSYEKL. This CDR3 has 17 amino acids. The CDR3 DNA reads TGCGCCAGCAGCCAAGAGACGACAGGGGGCCTCTACAATGAGCAGTTCTTC. It specifies CASSQETTGGLYNEQFF.

This rearrangement joins TRBV6-2 or TRBV6-3 to TRBJ1-5; the match to TRBD1 covers 7 bases. The trim removed 6 bases at V and 0 bases at J, leaving 11 bases unmatched. There are 17 residues in the CDR3. CDR1 MNHEY and CDR2 SVGEGT come from the germline V gene. The CDR3 here is CASSRRQGGVSNQPQHF. DNA for the CDR3: TGTGCCAGCAGCCGAAGGCAGGGGGGTGTTAGCAATCAGCCCCAGCATTTT.